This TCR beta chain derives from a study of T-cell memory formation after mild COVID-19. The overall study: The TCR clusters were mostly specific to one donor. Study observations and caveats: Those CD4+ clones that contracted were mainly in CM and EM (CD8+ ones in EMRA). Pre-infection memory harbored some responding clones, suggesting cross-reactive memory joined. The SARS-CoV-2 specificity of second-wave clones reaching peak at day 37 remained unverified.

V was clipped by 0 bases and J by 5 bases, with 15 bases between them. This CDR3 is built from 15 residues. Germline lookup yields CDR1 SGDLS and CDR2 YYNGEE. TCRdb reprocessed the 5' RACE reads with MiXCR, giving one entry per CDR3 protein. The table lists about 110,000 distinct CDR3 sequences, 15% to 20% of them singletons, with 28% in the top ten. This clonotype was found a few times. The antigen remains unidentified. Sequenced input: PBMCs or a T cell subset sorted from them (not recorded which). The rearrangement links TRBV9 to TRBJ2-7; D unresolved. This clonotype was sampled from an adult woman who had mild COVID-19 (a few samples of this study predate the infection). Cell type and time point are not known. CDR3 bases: TGTGCCAGCAGCGTAGCAGCTCTCGGGTGGGACGAGCAGTACTTC. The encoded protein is CASSVAALGWDEQYF.